The clone carrying this T cell receptor beta chain was seen a handful of times. CDR3 length: 16 amino acids. Per the germline V gene, CDR1 is SGHNT and CDR2 is YYREEE (reference sequence). With V trimmed by 4 bases and J by 0 bases, 4 bases remained unmatched. This sample is part of a study of T and B cells in COVID-19 patients. Study information: Of 20 active-infection patients, 12 were critically ill with mechanical ventilation or extracorporeal membrane oxygenation.

Multiplex PCR with BIOMED2 TRB-A/B primer pools amplified TRB rearrangements. TCRdb reanalysed the multiplex PCR reads using MiXCR and keeps one entry per CDR3 protein. Of tens of thousands of distinct CDR3 sequences in the sample, around 28% were seen once. From blood, roughly 250-550 ng of genomic DNA served as TRB template. The clonotype originates from a human donor who had recovered from COVID-19. The chain employs TRBV5-4 and TRBJ2-3; 11 positions agree with TRBD2. The sequenced material came from blood. CDR3 region: CASSTRLAGSTDTQYF. The CDR3 DNA follows: TGTGCCAGCAGCACCCGACTAGCGGGGAGCACAGATACGCAGTATTTT.